The 10 T cell receptor beta chains below all came from one sample that was sequenced in a study of regulatory T cells in long-lasting Graves disease. CDR3-region Arm-PCR and iRepertoire HTBI primers produced the TCR beta libraries. TCRdb reprocessed the multiplex PCR reads via MiXCR and lists one record per CDR3 protein. The table includes 450,000 to 600,000 distinct CDR3 sequences, about 17% detected once. Time point defined: newly diagnosed GD, antithyroid drugs for less than 3 months. Extracted PBMC RNA gave rise to the TCR library. These data were also filed under a second study, of T cells in Graves' hyperthyroidism and ophthalmopathy.

Sample: peripheral blood mononuclear cells (PBMCs), taken at new diagnosis, from a patient treated with antithyroid drugs. The source is a middle-aged man with Graves disease.

The chain is built from TRBV28 and TRBJ2-1; D is ambiguous. The ends were cut back, 6 bases at V and 5 bases at J, with 8 bases in the middle. CDR1 is MDHEN, CDR2 SYDVKM, per germline. The length of the CDR3 is 12 residues. The CDR3 loop reads CASRRPNNEQFF. Here the CDR3 DNA reads TGTGCCAGCAGAAGACCTAACAATGAGCAGTTCTTC. The full variable domain, completed using reference TRBV28 and TRBJ2-1, is DVKVTQSSRYLVKRTGEKVFLECVQDMDHENMFWYRQDPGLGLRLIYFSYDVKMKEKGDIPEGYSVSREKKERFSLILESASTNQTSMYLCASRRPNNEQFFGPGTRLTVL.

This clonotype was observed many times. This chain joins TRBV28 and TRBJ2-7, with 7 bases lining up with TRBD1. The CDR3 runs 17 residues. The junction had 13 bases not matched to a gene; V was cut back by 3 bases and J by 2 bases. CDR1 is MDHEN and CDR2 is SYDVKM in the germline V gene. CDR3 bases: TGTGCCAGCAGTTTTCCCGCCCGGGACAGTGGTACCTACGAGCAGTACTTC. It specifies CASSFPARDSGTYEQYF. The full variable domain, with the rest looked up from reference TRBV28 and TRBJ2-7, is DVKVTQSSRYLVKRTGEKVFLECVQDMDHENMFWYRQDPGLGLRLIYFSYDVKMKEKGDIPEGYSVSREKKERFSLILESASTNQTSMYLCASSFPARDSGTYEQYFGPGTRLTVT.

In this sample, this clonotype turned up many times. This chain uses TRBV5-1 with TRBJ2-7; 13 bases map to TRBD2. Germline CDR1 reads SGHRS; CDR2 reads YFSETQ. V trimming: 5 bases; J trimming: 5 bases; junction bases outside the gene matches: 10. The CDR3 totals 16 residues. Here the CDR3 DNA reads TGCGCCAGCAGGTATAGACTAGCGGGAGGAGGTGACGAGCAGTACTTC. This translates into CASRYRLAGGGDEQYF.

This clonotype was seen ten or more times. This chain links TRBV11-2 with TRBJ2-1; 11 positions match TRBD1. Germline CDR1 and CDR2: SGHAT and FQNNGV. This CDR3 comprises 15 residues. Unmatched junction bases numbered 9, after V lost 6 bases and J lost 8 bases. The CDR3 DNA reads TGTGCCAGCAGTATGGACAGGGGGCTTTCGGATGAGCAGTTCTTC. Translation gives CASSMDRGLSDEQFF. Complete variable domain (other parts from reference TRBV11-2 and TRBJ2-1): EAGVAQSPRYKIIEKRQSVAFWCNPISGHATLYWYQQILGQGPKLLIQFQNNGVVDDSQLPKDRFSAERLKGVDSTLKIQPAKLEDSAVYLCASSMDRGLSDEQFFGPGTRLTVL.

This clonotype was recorded a few times. This chain connects TRBV15 to TRBJ2-1; D is uncertain. This CDR3 spans 12 amino acids. Germline assignment: CDR1 LNHNV and CDR2 YYDKDF (reference sequence). Trimming left V 1 base short and J 8 bases short, with 6 bases between. The CDR3 coding sequence is TGTGCCACCAGCAGAGGAGGCCATGAGCAGTTCTTC. Encoded protein: CATSRGGHEQFF.

The table lists this clonotype with many counts. This clone may be a read error of a much larger clone one base away. CDR3 region: CASRHYEQYF. The CDR3, as DNA: TGTGCCAGCAGACACTACGAGCAGTACTTC. The chain links TRBV2 to TRBJ2-7; D not resolved. Trimming left V 6 bases short and J 3 bases short, with 3 bases between. This CDR3 is built from 10 residues. Germline V gene sequence: CDR1 SNHLY, CDR2 FYNNEI.

The chain combines TRBV11-2 with TRBJ2-1; perhaps TRBD1 as D (5 bases). Trimming stripped 3 bases from V and 2 bases from J, with 8 bases between. Germline V gene data show CDR1 as SGHAT and CDR2 as FQNNGV. The CDR3 consists of 14 residues. This CDR3 is CASSFGHAYNEQFF. The CDR3 DNA reads TGTGCCAGCAGCTTCGGACATGCCTACAATGAGCAGTTCTTC.

The rearrangement uses TRBV20-1 and TRBJ1-2; D remains ambiguous. The CDR3 extends over 17 amino acids. CDR1 is DFQATT, CDR2 SNEGSKA, per germline (reference sequence). Trimming removed 5 bases at V and 6 bases at J, with 28 bases between. The CDR3 nucleotides read TGCAGTGCTGTTCCAACCCGGTCGGACCGAAGTTCTGATGGCTACACCTTC. Its translation is CSAVPTRSDRSSDGYTF.

This clonotype was seen ten or more times. The CDR3 sequence: CASSEGRWTGELFF. Written as DNA, the CDR3 is TGTGCCAGCAGTGAGGGACGGTGGACCGGGGAGCTGTTTTTT. This rearrangement joins TRBV6-1 to TRBJ2-2; D may be TRBD1 or TRBD2 (5 bases each). CDR1 is MNHNS and CDR2 is SASEGT in the germline V gene. This CDR3 is 14 amino acids long. V lost 3 bases, J lost 5 bases, and 10 bases lay in between.

This clonotype has a count of ten or more. The CDR3 loop reads CASSLFETPRDIQYF. In DNA, the CDR3 is TGTGCCAGCAGCTTGTTTGAGACCCCCAGGGACATTCAGTACTTC. The chain combines TRBV5-5 with TRBJ2-4; D is possibly TRBD1 (5 bases). The length of the CDR3 is 15 residues. V lost 1 base and J lost 8, with 16 bases in between. Germline loops: CDR1 SGHKS, CDR2 YYEKEE (reference sequence).